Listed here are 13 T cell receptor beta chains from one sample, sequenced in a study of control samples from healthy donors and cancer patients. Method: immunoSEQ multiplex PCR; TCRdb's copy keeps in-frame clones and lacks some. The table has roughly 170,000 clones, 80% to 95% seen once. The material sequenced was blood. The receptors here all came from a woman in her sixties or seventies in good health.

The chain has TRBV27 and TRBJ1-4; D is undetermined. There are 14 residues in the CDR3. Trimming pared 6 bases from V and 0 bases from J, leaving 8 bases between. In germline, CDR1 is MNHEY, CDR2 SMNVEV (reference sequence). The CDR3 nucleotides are TGTGCCAGCAGCCCTGATGCAACTAATGAAAAACTGTTTTTT. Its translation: CASSPDATNEKLFF.

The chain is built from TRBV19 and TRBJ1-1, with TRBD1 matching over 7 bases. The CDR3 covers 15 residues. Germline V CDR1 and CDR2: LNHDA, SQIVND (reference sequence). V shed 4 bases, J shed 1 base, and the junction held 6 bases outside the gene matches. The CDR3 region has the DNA TGTGCCAGTAGTACCGACAGGGCGAGGAACACTGAAGCTTTCTTT. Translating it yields CASSTDRARNTEAFF.

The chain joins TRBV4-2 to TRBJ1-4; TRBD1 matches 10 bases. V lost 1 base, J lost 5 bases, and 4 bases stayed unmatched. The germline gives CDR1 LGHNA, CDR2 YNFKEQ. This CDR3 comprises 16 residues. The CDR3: CASSQVGTGDNEKLFF. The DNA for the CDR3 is TGTGCCAGCAGCCAAGTCGGGACAGGGGACAATGAAAAACTGTTTTTT.

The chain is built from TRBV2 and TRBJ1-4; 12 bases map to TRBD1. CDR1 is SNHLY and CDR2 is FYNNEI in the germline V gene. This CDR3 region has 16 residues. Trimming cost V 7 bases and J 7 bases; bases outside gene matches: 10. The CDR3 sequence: CASIPGQGAGGEKLFF. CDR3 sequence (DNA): TGTGCCAGCATCCCGGGACAGGGGGCGGGTGGTGAAAAACTGTTTTTT.

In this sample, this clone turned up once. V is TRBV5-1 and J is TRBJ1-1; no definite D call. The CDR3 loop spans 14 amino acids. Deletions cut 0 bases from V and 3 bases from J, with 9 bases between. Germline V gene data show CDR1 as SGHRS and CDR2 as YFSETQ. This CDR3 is CASSLGGGDTEAFF. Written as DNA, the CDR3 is TGCGCCAGCAGCTTGGGGGGTGGGGACACTGAAGCTTTCTTT.

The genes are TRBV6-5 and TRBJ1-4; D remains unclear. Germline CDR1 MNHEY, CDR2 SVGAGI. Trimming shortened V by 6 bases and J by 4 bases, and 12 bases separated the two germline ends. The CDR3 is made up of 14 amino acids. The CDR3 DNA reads TGTGCCAGCAGCCTAAAGAGATATAATGAAAAACTGTTTTTT. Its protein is CASSLKRYNEKLFF.

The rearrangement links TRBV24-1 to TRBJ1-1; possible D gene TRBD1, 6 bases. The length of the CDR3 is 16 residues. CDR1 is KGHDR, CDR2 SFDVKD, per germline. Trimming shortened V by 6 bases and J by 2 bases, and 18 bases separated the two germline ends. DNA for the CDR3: TGTGCCACCAGTAATAGGCAGGGGCTAGGAAACACTGAAGCTTTCTTT. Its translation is CATSNRQGLGNTEAFF.

CDR3 bases: TGCGCCAGCAGCCAAGGGCGACAGGGGAGCTCCTATAATTCACCCCTCCACTTT. Protein product: CASSQGRQGSSYNSPLHF. The V and J genes are TRBV4-3 and TRBJ1-6; 8 bases fit TRBD1. Per germline, CDR1 LGHNA and CDR2 YSLEER. V was clipped by 1 base and J by 0 bases; unmatched bases: 5. This CDR3 region has 18 residues.

In DNA, the CDR3 is TGCAGTGTCAAGGCCTCCTACGAGCAGTACTTC. Its protein is CSVKASYEQYF. The rearrangement links TRBV20-1 to TRBJ2-7; no clear D gene. From germline, CDR1 is DFQATT and CDR2 SNEGSKA (reference sequence). The CDR3 spans 11 residues. Trimming pared 7 bases from V and 0 bases from J, leaving 7 bases between.

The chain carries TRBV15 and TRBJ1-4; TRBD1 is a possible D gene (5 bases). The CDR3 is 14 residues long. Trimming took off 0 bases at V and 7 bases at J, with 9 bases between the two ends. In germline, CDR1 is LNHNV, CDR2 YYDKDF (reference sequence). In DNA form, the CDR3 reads TGTGCCACCAGCAGAGATTCAGGGTCTGAAAAACTGTTTTTT. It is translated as CATSRDSGSEKLFF. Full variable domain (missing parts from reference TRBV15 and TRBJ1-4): DAMVIQNPRYQVTQFGKPVTLSCSQTLNHNVMYWYQQKSSQAPKLLFHYYDKDFNNEADTPDNFQSRRPNTSFCFLDIRSPGLGDTAMYLCATSRDSGSEKLFFGSGTQLSVL.

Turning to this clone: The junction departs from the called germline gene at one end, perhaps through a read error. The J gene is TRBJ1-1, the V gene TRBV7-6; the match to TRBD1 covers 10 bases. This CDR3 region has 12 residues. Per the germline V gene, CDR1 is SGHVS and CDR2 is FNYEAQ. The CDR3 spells CASRYPGQGLIF. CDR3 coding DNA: TGTGCCAGCAGATATCCGGGACAGGGGCTAATCTTT.

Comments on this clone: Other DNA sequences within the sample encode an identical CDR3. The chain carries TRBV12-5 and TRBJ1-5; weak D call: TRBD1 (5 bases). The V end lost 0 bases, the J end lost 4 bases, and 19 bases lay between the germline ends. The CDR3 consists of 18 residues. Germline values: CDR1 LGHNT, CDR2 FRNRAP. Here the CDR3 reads CASGLVAGQPEGNQPQHF. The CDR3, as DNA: TGTGCTAGTGGTTTGGTAGCGGGGCAGCCCGAGGGGAATCAGCCCCAGCATTTT.

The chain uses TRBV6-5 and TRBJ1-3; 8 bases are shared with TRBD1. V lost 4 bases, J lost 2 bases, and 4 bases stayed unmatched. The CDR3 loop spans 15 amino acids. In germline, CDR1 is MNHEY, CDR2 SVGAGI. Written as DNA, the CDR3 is TGTGCCAGCAGTTGGACAGGGTTAACTGGAAACACCATATATTTT. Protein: CASSWTGLTGNTIYF.